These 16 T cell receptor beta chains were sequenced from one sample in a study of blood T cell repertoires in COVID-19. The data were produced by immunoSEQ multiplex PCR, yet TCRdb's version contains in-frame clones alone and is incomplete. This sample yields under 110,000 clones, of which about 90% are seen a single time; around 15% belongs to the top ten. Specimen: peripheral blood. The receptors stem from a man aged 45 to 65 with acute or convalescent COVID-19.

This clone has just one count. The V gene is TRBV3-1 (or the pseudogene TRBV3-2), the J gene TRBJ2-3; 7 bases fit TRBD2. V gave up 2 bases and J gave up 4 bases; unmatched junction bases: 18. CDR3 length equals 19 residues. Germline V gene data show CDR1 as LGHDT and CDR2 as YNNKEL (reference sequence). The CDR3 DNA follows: TGTGCCAGCAGCCAACCGTGGGAGGGAATATTTGGGTTGGCAGATACGCAGTATTTT. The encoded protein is CASSQPWEGIFGLADTQYF.

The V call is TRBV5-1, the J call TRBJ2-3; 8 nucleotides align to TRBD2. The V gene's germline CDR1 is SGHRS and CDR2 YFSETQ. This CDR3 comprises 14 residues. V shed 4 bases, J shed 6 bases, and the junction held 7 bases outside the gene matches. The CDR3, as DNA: TGCGCCAGCAGCCCCTGGACTAGCCGGGATACGCAGTATTTT. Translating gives CASSPWTSRDTQYF.

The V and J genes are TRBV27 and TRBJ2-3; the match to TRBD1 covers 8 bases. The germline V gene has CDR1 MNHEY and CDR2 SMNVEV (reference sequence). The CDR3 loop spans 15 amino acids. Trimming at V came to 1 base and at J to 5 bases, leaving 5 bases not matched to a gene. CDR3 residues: CASSLLGQGGDTQYF. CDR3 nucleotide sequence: TGTGCCAGCAGTTTATTAGGACAGGGTGGAGATACGCAGTATTTT.

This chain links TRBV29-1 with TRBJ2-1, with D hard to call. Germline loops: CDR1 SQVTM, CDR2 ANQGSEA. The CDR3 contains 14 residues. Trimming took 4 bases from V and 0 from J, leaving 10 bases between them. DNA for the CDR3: TGCAGCGTTGGTAGCCCAAGCTCCTACAATGAGCAGTTCTTC. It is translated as CSVGSPSSYNEQFF.

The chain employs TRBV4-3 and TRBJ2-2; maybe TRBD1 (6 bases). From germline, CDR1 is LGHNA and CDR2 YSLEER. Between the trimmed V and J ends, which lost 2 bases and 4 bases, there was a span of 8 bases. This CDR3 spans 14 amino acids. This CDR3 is CASSQSTGTGELFF. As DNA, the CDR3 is TGCGCCAGCAGCCAATCGACAGGCACCGGGGAGCTGTTTTTT.

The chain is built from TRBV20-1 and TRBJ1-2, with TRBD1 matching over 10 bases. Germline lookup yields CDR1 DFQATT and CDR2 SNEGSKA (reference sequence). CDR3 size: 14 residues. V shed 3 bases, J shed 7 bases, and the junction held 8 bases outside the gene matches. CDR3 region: CSASRGTGVGGYTF. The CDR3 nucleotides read TGCAGTGCTAGTCGTGGGACAGGGGTCGGTGGCTACACCTTC.

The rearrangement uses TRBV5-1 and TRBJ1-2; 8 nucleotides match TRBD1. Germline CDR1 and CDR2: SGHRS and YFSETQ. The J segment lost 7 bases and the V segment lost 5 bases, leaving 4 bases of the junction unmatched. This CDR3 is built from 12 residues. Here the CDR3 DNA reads TGCGCCAGCAGAACTACAGGGGGTGGCTACACCTTC. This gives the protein CASRTTGGGYTF.

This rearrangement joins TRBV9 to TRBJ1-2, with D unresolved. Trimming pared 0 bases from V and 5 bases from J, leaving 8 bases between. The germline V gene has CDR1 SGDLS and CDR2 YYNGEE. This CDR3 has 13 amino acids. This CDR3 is CASSVEAEYGYTF. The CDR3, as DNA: TGTGCCAGCAGCGTAGAGGCGGAATATGGCTACACCTTC.

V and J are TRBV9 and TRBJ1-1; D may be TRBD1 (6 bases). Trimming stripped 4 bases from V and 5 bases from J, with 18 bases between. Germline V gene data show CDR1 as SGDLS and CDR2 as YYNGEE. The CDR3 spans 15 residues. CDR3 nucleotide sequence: TGTGCCAGCAGCCCCCGCGGGGGGCGGGAGACTGAAGCTTTCTTT. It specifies CASSPRGGRETEAFF. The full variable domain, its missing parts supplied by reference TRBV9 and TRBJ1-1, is DSGVTQTPKHLITATGQRVTLRCSPRSGDLSVYWYQQSLDQGLQFLIQYYNGEERAKGNILERFSAQQFPDLHSELNLSSLELGDSALYFCASSPRGGRETEAFFGQGTRLTVV.

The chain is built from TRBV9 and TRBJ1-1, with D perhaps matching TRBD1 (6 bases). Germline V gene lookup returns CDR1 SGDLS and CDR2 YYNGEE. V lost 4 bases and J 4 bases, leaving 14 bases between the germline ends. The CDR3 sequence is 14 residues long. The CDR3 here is CASSLDRGITEAFF. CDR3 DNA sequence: TGTGCCAGCAGCTTGGATAGGGGGATCACTGAAGCTTTCTTT. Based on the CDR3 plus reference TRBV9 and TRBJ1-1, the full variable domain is DSGVTQTPKHLITATGQRVTLRCSPRSGDLSVYWYQQSLDQGLQFLIQYYNGEERAKGNILERFSAQQFPDLHSELNLSSLELGDSALYFCASSLDRGITEAFFGQGTRLTVV.

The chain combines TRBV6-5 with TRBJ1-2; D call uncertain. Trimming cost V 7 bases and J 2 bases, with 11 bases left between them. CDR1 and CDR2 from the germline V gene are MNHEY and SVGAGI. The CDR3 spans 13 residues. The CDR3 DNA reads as TGTGCCAGCATGTCGGGTTCCAACTATGGCTACACCTTC. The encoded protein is CASMSGSNYGYTF.

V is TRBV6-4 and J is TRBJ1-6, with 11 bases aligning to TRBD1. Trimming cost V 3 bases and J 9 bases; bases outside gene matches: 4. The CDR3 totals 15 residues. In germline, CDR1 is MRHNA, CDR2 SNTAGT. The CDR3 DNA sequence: TGTGCCAGCAGTGAGCGGACAGGGGGCGGTTCACCCCTCCACTTT. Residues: CASSERTGGGSPLHF.

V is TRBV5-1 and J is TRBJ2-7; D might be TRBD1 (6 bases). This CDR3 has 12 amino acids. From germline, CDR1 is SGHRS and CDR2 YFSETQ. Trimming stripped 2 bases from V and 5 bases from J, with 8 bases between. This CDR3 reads CASSLQGNEQYF. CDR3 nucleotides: TGCGCCAGCAGCTTACAGGGAAACGAGCAGTACTTC.

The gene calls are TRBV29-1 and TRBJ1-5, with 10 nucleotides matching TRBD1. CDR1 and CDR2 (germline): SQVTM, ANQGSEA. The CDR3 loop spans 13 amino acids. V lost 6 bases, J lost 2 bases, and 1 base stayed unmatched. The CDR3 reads CSVGTGGNQPQHF. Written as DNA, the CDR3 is TGCAGCGTGGGGACAGGGGGCAATCAGCCCCAGCATTTT.

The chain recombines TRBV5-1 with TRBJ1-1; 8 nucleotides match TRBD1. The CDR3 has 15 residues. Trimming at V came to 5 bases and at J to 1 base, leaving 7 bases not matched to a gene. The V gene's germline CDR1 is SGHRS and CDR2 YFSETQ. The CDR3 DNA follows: TGCGCCAGCAGAAGGGACAGGACCCCGAACACTGAAGCTTTCTTT. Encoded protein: CASRRDRTPNTEAFF.

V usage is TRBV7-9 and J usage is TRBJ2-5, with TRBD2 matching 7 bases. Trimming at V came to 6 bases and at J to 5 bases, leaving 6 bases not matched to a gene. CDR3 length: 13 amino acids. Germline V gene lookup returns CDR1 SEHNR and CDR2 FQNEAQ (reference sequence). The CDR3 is CASRATSYETQYF. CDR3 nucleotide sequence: TGTGCCAGCAGGGCGACTAGCTATGAGACCCAGTACTTC.